A selection of T cell receptor beta chains follows, all from one sample in a study of T-cell reconstitution after alpha-beta-depleted transplantation in children. MiXCR, applied by TCRdb to the PCR reads, yields one record per CDR3 protein. This table has about 130,000 distinct CDR3 sequences, about 9.5% appearing once. The sample here was PBMCs, mostly from graft donor cells, taken 180 days after TCRalphabeta/CD19-depleted stem cell transplant. The receptors originated from a girl less than two years old who had a stem cell transplant for combined immunodeficiency, so the T cells may come from the graft donor. Each CDR3 is given with its conserved first and last residue. The D gene is left open where the match is weak. Expanded clones get a size class; other rows say once, few or many, or leave the size out.

length | J | D | V | size | CDR3 | DNA
13 | TRBJ2-3 | . | TRBV28 | few | CASGKISTDTQYF | TGTGCCAGCGGGAAAATCAGCACAGATACGCAGTATTTT
15 | TRBJ2-7 | TRBD1 | TRBV20-1 | few | CSAPFPGQGFYEQYF | TGCAGTGCTCCTTTCCCGGGACAGGGCTTCTACGAGCAGTACTTC
14 | TRBJ2-3 | . | TRBV10-3 | . | CAISQFGVTDTQYF | TGTGCCATCAGTCAGTTCGGGGTCACAGATACGCAGTATTTT
14 | TRBJ2-1 | . | TRBV5-1 | few | CASSIRDFPVTQFF | TGCGCCAGCAGCATCCGGGACTTCCCCGTAACGCAGTTCTTC
14 | TRBJ2-1 | . | TRBV11-2 | . | CASSHQRAYNEQFF | TGTGCCAGCAGCCACCAGCGGGCCTACAATGAGCAGTTCTTC
15 | TRBJ2-5 | . | TRBV12-3/TRBV12-4 | . | CASSPGAFVTRGQYF | TGTGCCAGCAGTCCCGGGGCTTTTGTAACTCGGGGCCAGTACTTC
16 | TRBJ2-7 | TRBD2 | TRBV5-6 | few | CASSLALGRGAYEQYF | TGTGCCAGCAGCTTGGCCCTGGGGAGGGGTGCCTACGAGCAGTACTTC
14 | TRBJ2-7 | . | TRBV12-3/TRBV12-4 | few | CASSLGSKPGEQYF | TGTGCCAGCAGTCTCGGGTCCAAACCTGGCGAGCAGTACTTC
16 | TRBJ2-7 | . | TRBV5-6 | . | CASSSRVDWGSYEQYF | TGTGCCAGCAGCTCGCGAGTTGATTGGGGCTCCTACGAGCAGTACTTC
14 | TRBJ2-7 | . | TRBV4-1 | few | CASSQVYGGLRQYF | TGCGCCAGCAGCCAAGTCTACGGGGGCCTTCGGCAGTACTTC
15 | TRBJ2-3 | TRBD2 | TRBV20-1 | few | CSARVVAGFTDTQYF | TGCAGTGCTAGAGTTGTAGCGGGGTTCACAGATACGCAGTATTTT
15 | TRBJ2-7 | . | TRBV5-1 | . | CASSSTGGGEDEQYF | TGCGCCAGCAGCTCGACAGGTGGAGGAGAGGACGAGCAGTACTTC
13 | TRBJ2-5 | . | TRBV5-1 | many | CASSLRGKETQYF | TGCGCCAGCAGCTTGAGGGGCAAAGAGACCCAGTACTTC
15 | TRBJ2-1 | . | TRBV6-1 | few | CASSAGILLGNEQFF | TGTGCCAGCAGTGCCGGGATCCTTTTGGGAAATGAGCAGTTCTTC
15 | TRBJ1-1 | . | TRBV5-1 | . | CASSLRGETSAEAFF | TGCGCCAGCAGCTTGAGAGGGGAAACTAGCGCTGAAGCTTTCTTT
12 | TRBJ2-7 | TRBD1 | TRBV20-1 | few | CSAQDRAYEQYF | TGCAGTGCGCAGGACAGGGCCTACGAGCAGTACTTC
14 | TRBJ2-3 | TRBD2 | TRBV20-1 | few | CSARTSGKADTQYF | TGCAGTGCTAGGACTAGCGGGAAGGCAGATACGCAGTATTTT
13 | TRBJ2-7 | . | TRBV20-1 | few | CGVGQGTNYEQYF | TGCGGGGTGGGTCAGGGGACGAACTACGAGCAGTACTTC
13 | TRBJ2-1 | TRBD1 | TRBV24-1 | . | CATGTGAYNEQFF | TGTGCCACCGGGACAGGTGCCTACAATGAGCAGTTCTTC
14 | TRBJ2-7 | . | TRBV10-3 | . | CAISEFGLHYEQYF | TGTGCCATCAGTGAGTTTGGCCTTCACTACGAGCAGTACTTC
15 | TRBJ2-7 | . | TRBV5-1 | . | CASSLAGEVSYEQYF | TGCGCCAGCAGCTTGGCAGGGGAAGTTTCCTACGAGCAGTACTTC
13 | TRBJ2-5 | . | TRBV29-1 | few | CSVGPGNQETQYF | TGCAGCGTTGGCCCGGGAAACCAAGAGACCCAGTACTTC
16 | TRBJ2-3 | . | TRBV14 | few | CASSHLLPTATDTQYF | TGTGCCAGCAGCCACCTTCTACCTACCGCCACAGATACGCAGTATTTT
13 | TRBJ2-7 | TRBD1 | TRBV29-1 | . | CSVEPRTGTEQYF | TGCAGCGTTGAGCCACGGACAGGGACCGAGCAGTACTTC
12 | TRBJ2-5 | . | TRBV7-6 | few | CASSLGQVSQYF | TGTGCCAGCAGCTTAGGCCAAGTCAGCCAGTACTTC
15 | TRBJ1-1 | . | TRBV20-1 | few | CSARGYNFFSPEAFF | TGCAGTGCTAGAGGCTACAATTTCTTTAGTCCTGAAGCTTTCTTT
16 | TRBJ2-3 | . | TRBV29-1 | . | CSVEDLETGGMDTQYF | TGCAGCGTTGAAGATCTGGAAACTGGAGGGATGGATACGCAGTATTTT
14 | TRBJ1-1 | . | TRBV5-5 | many | CASSLPLRRAEAFF | TGTGCCAGCAGCTTGCCCTTGAGGCGGGCTGAAGCTTTCTTT
13 | TRBJ2-3 | . | TRBV12-3/TRBV12-4 | . | CASSFPQPDTQYF | TGTGCCAGCAGTTTCCCACAACCGGATACGCAGTATTTT
16 | TRBJ2-5 | . | TRBV12-3/TRBV12-4 | few | CASSLFMAVLGETQYF | TGTGCCAGCAGTTTATTCATGGCGGTCCTGGGGGAGACCCAGTACTTC
18 | TRBJ2-1 | TRBD2 | TRBV19 | few | CASSTWTSGSNSYNEQFF | TGTGCCAGTAGTACCTGGACTAGCGGGAGCAACTCCTACAATGAGCAGTTCTTC
15 | TRBJ2-3 | . | TRBV7-3 | few | CASSPLGARTDTQYF | TGTGCCAGCAGCCCGCTGGGCGCGAGGACAGATACGCAGTATTTT
12 | TRBJ2-7 | . | TRBV7-8 | . | CASSSQTYEQYF | TGTGCCAGCAGCTCTCAAACCTACGAGCAGTACTTC
14 | TRBJ1-1 | . | TRBV20-1 | . | CSARGFRGNTEAFF | TGCAGTGCTAGAGGTTTCAGGGGGAACACTGAAGCTTTCTTT
13 | TRBJ1-6 | TRBD1 | TRBV20-1 | . | CSANRGSNSPLHF | TGCAGTGCTAACAGGGGGTCTAATTCACCCCTCCACTTT
14 | TRBJ2-3 | TRBD2 | TRBV20-1 | many | CSATLAGGLDTQYF | TGCAGTGCCACACTAGCGGGGGGGCTTGATACGCAGTATTTT
14 | TRBJ2-2 | TRBD2 | TRBV30 | few | CACPRGGATGELFF | TGTGCCTGTCCCCGGGGGGGAGCCACCGGGGAGCTGTTTTTT
16 | TRBJ2-2 | . | TRBV10-3 | . | CAISLGRAENTGELFF | TGTGCCATCAGTTTGGGCAGGGCGGAGAACACCGGGGAGCTGTTTTTT
17 | TRBJ2-1 | TRBD2 | TRBV10-3 | few | CAISESKGLAGGYEQFF | TGTGCCATCAGTGAGTCGAAGGGACTAGCGGGAGGATATGAGCAGTTCTTC
13 | TRBJ1-2 | . | TRBV29-1 | . | CSVPGRANYGYTF | TGCAGCGTCCCCGGCAGGGCTAACTATGGCTACACCTTC
13 | TRBJ1-3 | . | TRBV29-1 | many | CSVGTPSGNTIYF | TGCAGCGTTGGTACCCCCTCTGGAAACACCATATATTTT